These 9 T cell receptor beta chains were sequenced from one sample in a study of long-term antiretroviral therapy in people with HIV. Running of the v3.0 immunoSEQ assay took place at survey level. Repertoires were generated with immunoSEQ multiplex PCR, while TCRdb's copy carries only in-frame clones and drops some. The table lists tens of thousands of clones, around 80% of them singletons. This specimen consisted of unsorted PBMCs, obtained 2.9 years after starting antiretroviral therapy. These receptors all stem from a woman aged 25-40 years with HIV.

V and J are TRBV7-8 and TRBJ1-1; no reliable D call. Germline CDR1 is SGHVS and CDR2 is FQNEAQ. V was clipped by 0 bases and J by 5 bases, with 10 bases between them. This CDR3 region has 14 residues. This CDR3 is CASSLAHSLTEAFF. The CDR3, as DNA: TGTGCCAGCAGCTTAGCTCACAGTTTAACTGAAGCTTTCTTT.

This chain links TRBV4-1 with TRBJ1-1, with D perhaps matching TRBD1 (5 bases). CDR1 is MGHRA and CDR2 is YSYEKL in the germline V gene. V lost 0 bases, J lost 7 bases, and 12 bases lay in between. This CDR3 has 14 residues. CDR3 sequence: CASSQDLTAFEAFF. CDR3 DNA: TGCGCCAGCAGCCAAGATTTGACAGCTTTTGAAGCTTTCTTT.

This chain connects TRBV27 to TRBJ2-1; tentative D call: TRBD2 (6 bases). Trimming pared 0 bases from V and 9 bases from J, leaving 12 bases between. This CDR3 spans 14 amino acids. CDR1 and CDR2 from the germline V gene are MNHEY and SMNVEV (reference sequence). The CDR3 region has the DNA TGTGCCAGCAGTTTATCGAGCCGGGGGATTGAGCAGTTCTTC. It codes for CASSLSSRGIEQFF.

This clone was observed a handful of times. The CDR3 reads CASRDAQGIYGYTF. CDR3 coding DNA: TGTGCCAGCAGGGACGCCCAGGGGATCTATGGCTACACCTTC. V gene TRBV27 combines with J gene TRBJ1-2; possibly TRBD1 for D (6 bases). The germline gives CDR1 MNHEY, CDR2 SMNVEV (reference sequence). The length of the CDR3 is 14 residues. Between the trimmed V and J ends, which lost 6 bases and 4 bases, there was a span of 15 bases.

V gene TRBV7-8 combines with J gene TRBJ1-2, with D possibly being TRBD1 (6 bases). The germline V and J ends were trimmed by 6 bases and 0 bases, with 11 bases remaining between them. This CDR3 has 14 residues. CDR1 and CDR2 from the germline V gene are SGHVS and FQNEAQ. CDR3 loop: CASSPRQANYGYTF. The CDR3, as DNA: TGTGCCAGCAGTCCTCGACAGGCTAACTATGGCTACACCTTC.

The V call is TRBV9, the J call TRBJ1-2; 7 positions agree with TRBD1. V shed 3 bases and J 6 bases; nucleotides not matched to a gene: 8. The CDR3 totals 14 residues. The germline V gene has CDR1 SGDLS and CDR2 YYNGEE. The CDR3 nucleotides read TGTGCCAGCAGCGCCTCACAGGGGTTTCATGGCTACACCTTC. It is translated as CASSASQGFHGYTF.

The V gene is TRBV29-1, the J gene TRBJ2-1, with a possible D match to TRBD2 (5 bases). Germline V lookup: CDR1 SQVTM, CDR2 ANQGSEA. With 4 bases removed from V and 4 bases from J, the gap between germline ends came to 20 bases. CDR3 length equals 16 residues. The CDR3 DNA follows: TGCAGCGTTGTGCGGGCCCGGACCACTAATTACAATGAGCAGTTCTTC. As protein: CSVVRARTTNYNEQFF.

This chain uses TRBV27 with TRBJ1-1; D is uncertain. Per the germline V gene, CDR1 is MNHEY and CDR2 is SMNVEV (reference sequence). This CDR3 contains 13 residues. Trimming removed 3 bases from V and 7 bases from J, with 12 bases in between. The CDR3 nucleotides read TGTGCCAGCAGTTTCGGCGGGAATGGTGAAGCTTTCTTT. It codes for CASSFGGNGEAFF.

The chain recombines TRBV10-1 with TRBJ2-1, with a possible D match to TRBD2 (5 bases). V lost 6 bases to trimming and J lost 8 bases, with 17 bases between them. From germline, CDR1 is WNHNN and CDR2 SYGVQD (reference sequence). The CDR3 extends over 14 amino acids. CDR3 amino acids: CASSPRGKLDEQFF. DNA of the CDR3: TGCGCCAGCAGCCCACGAGGGAAGCTCGATGAGCAGTTCTTC.